The clone carrying this TCR beta chain is a singleton in its sample. Its target is not known. All the people who gave samples were healthy bone marrow donors. Researchers ran the PCR with 60 Vbeta and 13 Jbeta primers. This table comes from immunoSEQ multiplex PCR, and its TCRdb copy is limited to in-frame clones, with some not included. The sample records fewer than 95,000 clones, approximately 80% being singletons. This record belongs to a study of cytomegalovirus exposure and HLA in healthy donors. Overall study results and limits: Most CMV-associated TCR beta chains appeared HLA-restricted in a later analysis. A few V segments could not be told apart, such as TRBV6-2 and TRBV6-3, and were left out. In vitro testing confirmed a few CMV-associated chains as specific for CMV antigens.

The germline V gene encodes CDR1 MDHEN and CDR2 SYDVKM. Trimming at V came to 7 bases and at J to 5 bases, leaving 5 bases not matched to a gene. The CDR3 sequence is 14 residues long. The receptor comes from a man between 18 and 35 years old in good health and CMV-seronegative. Source material: PBMCs. The chain uses TRBV28 and TRBJ2-7, with 13 nucleotides matching TRBD2. Written as DNA, the CDR3 is TGTGCCAGCAAACTAGCGGGGGGGTTTAACGAGCAGTACTTC. Protein: CASKLAGGFNEQYF. Filled out from reference TRBV28 and TRBJ2-7, the complete variable domain reads DVKVTQSSRYLVKRTGEKVFLECVQDMDHENMFWYRQDPGLGLRLIYFSYDVKMKEKGDIPEGYSVSREKKERFSLILESASTNQTSMYLCASKLAGGFNEQYFGPGTRLTVT.